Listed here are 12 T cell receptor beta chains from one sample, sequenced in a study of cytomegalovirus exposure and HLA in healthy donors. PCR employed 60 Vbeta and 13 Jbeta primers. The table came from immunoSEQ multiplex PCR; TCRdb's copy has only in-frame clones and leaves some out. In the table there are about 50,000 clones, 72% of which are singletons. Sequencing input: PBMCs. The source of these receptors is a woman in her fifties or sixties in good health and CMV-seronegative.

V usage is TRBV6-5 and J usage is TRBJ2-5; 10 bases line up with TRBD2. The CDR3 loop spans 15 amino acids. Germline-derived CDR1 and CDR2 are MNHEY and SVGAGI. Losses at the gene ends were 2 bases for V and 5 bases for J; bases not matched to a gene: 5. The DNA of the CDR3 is TGTGCCAGCAGTTACGGGGGACTAGCGCAGGAGACCCAGTACTTC. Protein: CASSYGGLAQETQYF.

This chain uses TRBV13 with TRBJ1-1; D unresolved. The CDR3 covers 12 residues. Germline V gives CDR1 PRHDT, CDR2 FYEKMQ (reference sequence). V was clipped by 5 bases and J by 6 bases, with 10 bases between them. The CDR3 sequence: CASSLISPEAFF. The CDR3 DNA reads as TGTGCCAGCAGCCTAATTTCTCCTGAAGCTTTCTTT.

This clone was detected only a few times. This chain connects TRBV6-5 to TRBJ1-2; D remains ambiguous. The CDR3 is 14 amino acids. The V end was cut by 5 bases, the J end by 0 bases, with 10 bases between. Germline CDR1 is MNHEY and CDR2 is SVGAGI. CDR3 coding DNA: TGTGCCAGCAGTGAAACAGAAGCTAACTATGGCTACACCTTC. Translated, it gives CASSETEANYGYTF.

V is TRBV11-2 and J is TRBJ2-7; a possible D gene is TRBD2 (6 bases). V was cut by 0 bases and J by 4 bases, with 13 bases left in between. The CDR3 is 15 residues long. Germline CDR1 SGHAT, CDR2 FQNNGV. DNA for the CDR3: TGTGCCAGCAGCTTAGACATGGGAGGAGCTTACGAGCAGTACTTC. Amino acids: CASSLDMGGAYEQYF.

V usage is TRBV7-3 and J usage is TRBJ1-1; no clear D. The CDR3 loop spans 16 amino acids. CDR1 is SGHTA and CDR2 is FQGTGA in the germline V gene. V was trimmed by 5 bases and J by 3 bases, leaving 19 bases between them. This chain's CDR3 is CASSPLTQDGDTEAFF. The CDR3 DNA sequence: TGTGCCAGCAGCCCTTTAACGCAGGACGGGGACACTGAAGCTTTCTTT.

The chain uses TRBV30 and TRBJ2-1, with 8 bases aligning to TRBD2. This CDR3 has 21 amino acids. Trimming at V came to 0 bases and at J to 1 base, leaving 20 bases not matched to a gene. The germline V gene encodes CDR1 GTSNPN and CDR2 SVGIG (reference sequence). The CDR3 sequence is CAWSVTPGGRAPSSSYNEQFF. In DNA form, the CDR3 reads TGTGCCTGGAGTGTAACCCCGGGAGGGAGAGCCCCAAGTAGTTCCTACAATGAGCAGTTCTTC.

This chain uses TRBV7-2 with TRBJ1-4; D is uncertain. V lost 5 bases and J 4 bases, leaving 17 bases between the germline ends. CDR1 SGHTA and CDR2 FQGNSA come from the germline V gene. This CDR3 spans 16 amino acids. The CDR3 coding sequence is TGTGCCAGCAGCCCTAGACCGAGCCGGGGTAATGAAAAACTGTTTTTT. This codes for CASSPRPSRGNEKLFF.

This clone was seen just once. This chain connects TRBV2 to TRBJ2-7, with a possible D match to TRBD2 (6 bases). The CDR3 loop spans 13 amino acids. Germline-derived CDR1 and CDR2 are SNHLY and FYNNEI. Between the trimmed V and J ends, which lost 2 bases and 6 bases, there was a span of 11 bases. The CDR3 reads CASSERLEVEQYF. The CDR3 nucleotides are TGTGCCAGCAGTGAAAGACTAGAGGTCGAGCAGTACTTC.

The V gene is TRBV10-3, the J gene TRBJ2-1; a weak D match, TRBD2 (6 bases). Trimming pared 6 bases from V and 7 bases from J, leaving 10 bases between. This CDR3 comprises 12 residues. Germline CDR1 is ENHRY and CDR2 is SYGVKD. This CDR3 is CAISPGDNEQFF. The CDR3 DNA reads TGTGCCATCAGCCCGGGGGATAATGAGCAGTTCTTC.

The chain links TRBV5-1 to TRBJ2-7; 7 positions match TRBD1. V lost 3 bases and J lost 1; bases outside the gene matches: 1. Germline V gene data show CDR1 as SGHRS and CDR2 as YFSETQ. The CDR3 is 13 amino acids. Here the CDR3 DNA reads TGCGCCAGCAGCTCGGGACAGTCCTACGAGCAGTACTTC. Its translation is CASSSGQSYEQYF.

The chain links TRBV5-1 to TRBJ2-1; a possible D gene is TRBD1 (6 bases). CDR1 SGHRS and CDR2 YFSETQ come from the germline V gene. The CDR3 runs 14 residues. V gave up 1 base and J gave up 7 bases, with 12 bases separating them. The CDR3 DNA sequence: TGCGCCAGCAGCTTGCTGGGGGCATTAAATGAGCAGTTCTTC. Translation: CASSLLGALNEQFF. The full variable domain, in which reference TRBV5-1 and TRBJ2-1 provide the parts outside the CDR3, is KAGVTQTPRYLIKTRGQQVTLSCSPISGHRSVSWYQQTPGQGLQFLFEYFSETQRNKGNFPGRFSGRQFSNSRSEMNVSTLELGDSALYLCASSLLGALNEQFFGPGTRLTVL.

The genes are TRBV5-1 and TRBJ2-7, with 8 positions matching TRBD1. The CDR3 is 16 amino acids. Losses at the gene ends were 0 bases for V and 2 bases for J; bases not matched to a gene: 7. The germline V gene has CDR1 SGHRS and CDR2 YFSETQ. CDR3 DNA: TGCGCCAGCAGCTTGGCCCCGGGACAGGCTACCTACGAGCAGTACTTC. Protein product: CASSLAPGQATYEQYF.